The clone carrying this TCR beta chain has only a few counts. Its antigen is not identified. The data derive from a study of tumour-infiltrating T cells in Burkitt lymphoma. Study background: All epidemiological Burkitt lymphoma subtypes were represented in the cohort. Overall and progression-free survival were predicted by productive clonality. Study conclusions and caveats: Several public clonotypes recurred in numerous Burkitt lymphoma patients.

Only in-frame clones appear in the TCRdb table, and some are missing; sequencing was by immunoSEQ multiplex PCR. The data contain under 1,500 clones, roughly 10% of them singletons. Trimming took 0 bases from V and 3 from J, leaving 16 bases between them. In germline, CDR1 is SGHRS, CDR2 YFSETQ. This CDR3 is 16 amino acids long. The sequencing sample was made of tumor tissue. The sequence was obtained from a human donor with Burkitt lymphoma. The chain has TRBV5-1 and TRBJ2-7, with D maybe TRBD1 (5 bases). Written as DNA, the CDR3 is TGCGCCAGCAGCTTGGTTTGGTCAGGGTCCTTCTACGAGCAGTACTTC. Its protein product is CASSLVWSGSFYEQYF.